This record concerns one T cell receptor beta chain sequence. This entry is derived from a study of control samples from healthy donors and cancer patients. The assay was immunoSEQ multiplex PCR, and TCRdb's table has in-frame clones only and misses some. The data contain more than 150,000 clones, roughly 92% of them seen just once; the ten biggest clones take up around 2.4%. The CDR3 is made up of 13 amino acids. The J segment lost 1 base and the V segment lost 7 bases, leaving 6 bases of the junction unmatched. The V gene's germline CDR1 is SQVTM and CDR2 ANQGSEA. The rearrangement uses TRBV29-1 and TRBJ1-2, with 7 bases fitting TRBD1. The TCR comes from a man aged 50 to 60 in good health. The sequenced sample was blood. The CDR3 region has the DNA TGCAGCGCTGGGCGGGACAGTAACTATGGCTACACCTTC. Encoded protein: CSAGRDSNYGYTF.